Included here is one T cell receptor beta chain sequence, with context. The read halts 3 residues ahead of the CDR3 end, with the missing end drawn from the germline J gene. The data originate from a study of Tregs in tolerant kidney transplant recipients. Produced via immunoSEQ multiplex PCR; TCRdb's table is partial and in-frame only. The specimen's table records roughly 23,000 clones. Related graft donors supplied nonmyeloablative bone marrow transplants, and mixed chimerism was transient. The germline gives CDR1 DFQATT, CDR2 SNEGSKA (reference sequence). Trimming cost V 3 bases and J 0 bases, with 11 bases left between them. The CDR3 sequence is 15 residues long.

The TCR originated in a human patient who received a combined kidney and bone marrow transplant. A share of the T cells may be of graft donor origin. The material sequenced was CD4+ T cells from blood (PBMCs), taken 6 months after the transplant. The chain is built from TRBV20-1 and TRBJ2-2; TRBD1 is a possible D gene (6 bases). The CDR3 bases that were read are TGCAGTGCTAGCCGGGGACAAGCGAACACCGGGGAG. Its translation is CSASRGQANTGE. The CDR3 reads in full as CSASRGQANTGELFF.